This TCR beta chain was recorded in a study of T cells after yellow fever vaccination. TCRdb analysed the 5' RACE reads with MiXCR anew, one entry per CDR3 protein. The table records some 600,000 distinct CDR3 sequences, approximately 13% of them present only once. Germline trimming cut 5 bases from V and 9 bases from J; bases unmatched to any gene: 14. The germline V gene has CDR1 SGHVS and CDR2 FNYEAQ. The CDR3 spans 16 residues. The sequences come from PBMCs, collected on the day of the yellow fever booster vaccination. This chain links TRBV7-6 with TRBJ2-1; 9 bases agree with TRBD2. The source is a man under 40 who received the YFV17D yellow fever vaccine. CDR3 nucleotides: TGTGCCAGCAGCCCGAGGGGGCGGGAGGGCCGGAGTGAGCAGTTCTTC. Protein sequence: CASSPRGREGRSEQFF.